The rows below give T cell receptor beta chains drawn from one sample of a study of T cells in Graves' hyperthyroidism and ophthalmopathy. TCRdb recomputed calls from the multiplex PCR reads with MiXCR, one row per CDR3 protein. This repertoire shows around 600,000 distinct CDR3 sequences, approximately 15% found once; its top ten account for less than 9%. Sequencing input: blood. The receptor set was obtained from a woman aged 18-29 years with Graves' ophthalmopathy. CDR3s include the opening cysteine and the closing phenylalanine or tryptophan. D genes are given only for firm matches. Not all rows give a size; the values are once, few, many and, for expanded clones, a class.

size: few; D: TRBD1; V: TRBV29-1; J: TRBJ2-7; CDR3: CSVEGDRGDCEQYF; DNA: TGCAGCGTTGAAGGGGACAGGGGAGACTGCGAGCAGTACTTC
size: many; D: NA; V: TRBV6-1; J: TRBJ2-1; CDR3: CASLTRGQSSYNEQFF; DNA: TGTGCCAGCCTTACTAGAGGCCAGAGCTCCTACAATGAGCAGTTCTTC
size: many; D: TRBD1; V: TRBV4-1; J: TRBJ2-1; CDR3: CASSPTGVENEQFF; DNA: TGCGCCAGCAGCCCTACAGGGGTCGAGAATGAGCAGTTCTTC
size: NA; D: NA; V: TRBV5-4; J: TRBJ2-7; CDR3: CASSFNTYEQYF; DNA: TGTGCCAGCAGCTTCAATACCTACGAGCAGTACTTC
size: many; D: NA; V: TRBV6-1; J: TRBJ2-1; CDR3: CASSELTSYNEQFF; DNA: TGTGCCAGCAGTGAATTAACCTCCTACAATGAGCAGTTCTTC
size: few; D: TRBD2; V: TRBV6-5; J: TRBJ2-5; CDR3: CASSSSPTSGRASETQYF; DNA: TGTGCCAGCAGTTCGAGTCCGACTAGCGGGAGGGCCTCAGAGACCCAGTACTTC
size: many; D: TRBD2; V: TRBV7-6; J: TRBJ2-1; CDR3: CASSPRLAGGHNEQFF; DNA: TGTGCCAGCAGCCCCCGACTAGCGGGAGGCCACAATGAGCAGTTCTTC
size: many; D: NA; V: TRBV27; J: TRBJ2-2; CDR3: CASRNKTVYLPGELFF; DNA: TGTGCCAGCAGAAACAAGACTGTCTACCTCCCGGGGGAGCTGTTTTTT
size: NA; D: NA; V: TRBV3-1; J: TRBJ1-1; CDR3: CANSQGGLGTEAFF; DNA: TGTGCCAACAGCCAAGGGGGTTTAGGCACTGAAGCTTTCTTT
size: many; D: NA; V: TRBV29-1; J: TRBJ2-5; CDR3: CSVESPNTRRETQYF; DNA: TGCAGCGTTGAAAGCCCAAATACACGTCGGGAGACCCAGTACTTC
size: many; D: TRBD2; V: TRBV12-3/TRBV12-4; J: TRBJ2-1; CDR3: CANPIGGRDVNEQFF; DNA: TGTGCCAACCCAATCGGGGGGAGGGATGTAAATGAGCAGTTCTTC